These 17 T cell receptor beta chains share one sample of origin, sequenced in a study of early T cells in non-severe SARS-CoV-2 infection. MiXCR, applied by TCRdb to the 5' RACE reads, yields one record per CDR3 protein. The repertoire has 60,000 to 90,000 distinct CDR3 sequences, over 8.5% of them found once; the top ten carry 4.8%. The sequenced sample consisted of whole blood. These receptor sequences come from an adult who was a healthcare worker with PCR-confirmed SARS-CoV-2 infection or an uninfected control (not recorded which).

This chain joins TRBV5-5 and TRBJ1-5, with D possibly TRBD1 on 6 matching bases. This CDR3 region has 17 residues. Trimming cost V 3 bases and J 1 base, with 17 bases left between them. The germline V gene encodes CDR1 SGHKS and CDR2 YYEKEE (reference sequence). The DNA of the CDR3 is TGTGCCAGCAGCTGGGCAAAACCCGGGACAAGCAATCAGCCCCAGCATTTT. Translation gives CASSWAKPGTSNQPQHF.

This clonotype showed up just a few times. The chain has TRBV20-1 and TRBJ2-7, with D tentatively TRBD1 (6 bases). Germline lookup yields CDR1 DFQATT and CDR2 SNEGSKA (reference sequence). The CDR3 is 15 residues long. The V and J ends lost 4 bases and 1 base respectively, with 17 bases between them. The CDR3 here is CSATSADRSSYEQYF. The DNA for the CDR3 is TGCAGTGCTACTTCCGCAGACAGGTCATCCTACGAGCAGTACTTC.

This clonotype was seen many times. The chain has TRBV7-9 and TRBJ2-5; weak D call: TRBD2 (5 bases). Germline V CDR1 and CDR2: SEHNR, FQNEAQ (reference sequence). The CDR3 consists of 15 residues. Deletions cut 3 bases from V and 5 bases from J, with 16 bases between. The DNA for the CDR3 is TGTGCCAGCAGCTTTAGTCTCGGACGAGGGGAGACCCAGTACTTC. As protein: CASSFSLGRGETQYF. The whole variable domain, remainder taken from reference TRBV7-9 and TRBJ2-5, is DTGVSQNPRHKITKRGQNVTFRCDPISEHNRLYWYRQTLGQGPEFLTYFQNEAQLEKSRLLSDRFSAERPKGSFSTLEIQRTEQGDSAMYLCASSFSLGRGETQYFGPGTRLLVL.

The sample holds many counts of this clonotype. J is TRBJ2-1 and V is TRBV4-1; D is undetermined. Trimming stripped 0 bases from V and 1 base from J, with 7 bases between. CDR3 length: 15 amino acids. The germline V gene has CDR1 MGHRA and CDR2 YSYEKL. For the CDR3, the DNA is TGCGCCAGCAGCCAAGATCCCCTTTCCTACAATGAGCAGTTCTTC. Protein sequence: CASSQDPLSYNEQFF.

This chain uses TRBV3-1 with TRBJ1-1; D perhaps matches TRBD1 (6 bases). Trimming left V 1 base short and J 1 base short, with 16 bases between. In germline, CDR1 is LGHDT, CDR2 YNNKEL (reference sequence). CDR3 size: 17 residues. The CDR3 is CASSQVITGPGNTEAFF. The CDR3 DNA reads as TGTGCCAGCAGCCAAGTGATTACAGGGCCCGGGAACACTGAAGCTTTCTTT.

J is TRBJ2-2 and V is TRBV28; D is perhaps TRBD2 (5 bases). Germline CDR1 is MDHEN and CDR2 is SYDVKM. The CDR3 extends over 14 amino acids. V was clipped by 1 base and J by 6 bases, with 9 bases between them. The CDR3 DNA reads TGTGCCAGCAGTTTATTGCCTAGCTCCGGGGAGCTGTTTTTT. It codes for CASSLLPSSGELFF.

On this clonotype itself: The germline gene is not matched at one end of the junction; a read error may be the cause. The chain couples TRBV12-3 or TRBV12-4 to TRBJ1-4, with D maybe TRBD1 (6 bases). The CDR3 totals 17 residues. The CDR3 sequence: CASGPGEAGATNEELFF. In nucleotides, the CDR3 is TGTGCCAGCGGGCCCGGGGAGGCAGGGGCAACTAATGAAGAACTGTTTTTT.

This clonotype has a count of ten or more. The gene calls are TRBV5-1 and TRBJ2-2; TRBD2 matches 9 bases. V lost 3 bases and J lost 0; bases outside the gene matches: 6. Germline loops: CDR1 SGHRS, CDR2 YFSETQ. This CDR3 is 17 amino acids long. CDR3 nucleotide sequence: TGCGCCAGCAGCTCTATAGCGGGAGCCTCGAACACCGGGGAGCTGTTTTTT. This encodes CASSSIAGASNTGELFF.

V usage is TRBV29-1 and J usage is TRBJ1-2; 9 nucleotides line up with TRBD1. The CDR3 covers 13 residues. After removal of 3 bases from V and 5 bases from J, the junction contained 4 bases not matched to a gene. The germline CDR1 and CDR2 sequences are SQVTM and ANQGSEA. CDR3 DNA sequence: TGCAGCGTTGAGTACAGGGGGCTTTATGGCTACACCTTC. This translates into CSVEYRGLYGYTF.

The rearrangement links TRBV27 to TRBJ1-6; D is undetermined. The CDR3 totals 14 residues. V was cut by 6 bases and J by 3 bases, with 9 bases left in between. Germline assignment: CDR1 MNHEY and CDR2 SMNVEV (reference sequence). CDR3 coding DNA: TGTGCCAGCAGGGGTATCGGCTATAATTCACCCCTCCACTTT. Amino acids: CASRGIGYNSPLHF.

CDR3 nucleotides: TGTGCCAGCGGATTAGGGGCAGGGGCTGGGGCCAACGTCCTGACTTTC. It specifies CASGLGAGAGANVLTF. The genes are TRBV27 and TRBJ2-6; D possibly corresponds to TRBD1 (6 bases). Trimming cost V 8 bases and J 2 bases, with 16 bases left between them. Germline lookup yields CDR1 MNHEY and CDR2 SMNVEV (reference sequence). The CDR3 sequence is 16 residues long. The full variable domain, completed using reference TRBV27 and TRBJ2-6, is EAQVTQNPRYLITVTGKKLTVTCSQNMNHEYMSWYRQDPGLGLRQIYYSMNVEVTDKGDVPEGYKVSRKEKRNFPLILESPSPNQTSLYFCASGLGAGAGANVLTFGAGSRLTVL.

The table lists this clonotype with many counts. The V call is TRBV5-1, the J call TRBJ2-1; D is perhaps TRBD1 (6 bases). The CDR3 consists of 18 residues. The V end lost 4 bases, the J end lost 6 bases, and 26 bases lay between the germline ends. Germline V gene data show CDR1 as SGHRS and CDR2 as YFSETQ. The CDR3 coding sequence is TGCGCCAGCAGCACAGGACCCCACAGGGAATTAGGGACCAATGAGCAGTTCTTC. Residues: CASSTGPHRELGTNEQFF.

To note about this clonotype: A much larger clonotype is one base distant, so this may be a read error. The chain has TRBV5-4 and TRBJ2-1; 9 bases align to TRBD2. The CDR3 spans 16 residues. In germline, CDR1 is SGHNT, CDR2 YYREEE (reference sequence). Here the CDR3 reads CAGSLGVTSGYNEQFF. The CDR3 nucleotides are TGTGCCGGCAGCTTGGGTGTCACTAGCGGGTACAATGAGCAGTTCTTC.

The table lists this clonotype with a count of one. This rearrangement joins TRBV20-1 to TRBJ2-1; TRBD2 aligns across 10 bases. In germline, CDR1 is DFQATT, CDR2 SNEGSKA (reference sequence). The J segment lost 13 bases and the V segment lost 0 bases, leaving 9 bases of the junction unmatched. The CDR3 totals 14 residues. CDR3 nucleotide sequence: TGCAGTGCTAGAGATTTGTCTAGCGGGAGACGTCAGTTCTTC. Translation: CSARDLSSGRRQFF.

This clonotype came up many times. V and J are TRBV18 and TRBJ2-3, with TRBD2 as a possible D gene (6 bases). Germline assignment: CDR1 KGHSH and CDR2 LQKENI. CDR3 size: 15 residues. Trimming removed 6 bases from V and 4 bases from J, with 17 bases in between. The CDR3 region has the DNA TGTGCCAGCTCTGCAGGCGGGATCGGGGCAGATACGCAGTATTTT. Its protein product is CASSAGGIGADTQYF.

This clonotype has ten or more counts. V is TRBV3-1 and J is TRBJ2-3; D remains ambiguous. The germline V and J ends were trimmed by 1 base and 3 bases, with 8 bases remaining between them. The length of the CDR3 is 14 residues. Germline CDR1 is LGHDT and CDR2 is YNNKEL (reference sequence). The CDR3 here is CASSQGGFTDTQYF. CDR3 nucleotide sequence: TGTGCCAGCAGCCAAGGCGGATTTACAGATACGCAGTATTTT.

This clonotype was seen only a few times. The chain combines TRBV5-1 with TRBJ2-3, with TRBD1 identical over 9 bases. The CDR3 is 14 residues long. V dropped 3 bases and J dropped 4; count of bases not matched to a gene: 3. Germline V gene lookup returns CDR1 SGHRS and CDR2 YFSETQ. CDR3 nucleotides: TGCGCCAGCAGCTGGGACAGGGTCGCAGATACGCAGTATTTT. It encodes CASSWDRVADTQYF.